These 24 T cell receptor beta chains came from one sample sequenced in a study of T-cell reconstitution after alpha-beta-depleted transplantation in children. The TCRbeta library incorporated unique molecular identifiers. MiXCR was run by TCRdb on the PCR reads, yielding one entry per CDR3 protein. The sample lists about 460,000 distinct CDR3 sequences, approximately 13% occurring once. The material was PBMCs from the stem cell graft donor, obtained from the stem cell graft. The origin of the receptors is a human donor who donated a stem cell graft to a child with combined immunodeficiency.

This clonotype has a handful of counts. The chain combines TRBV20-1 with TRBJ2-2, with D unresolved. CDR3 length: 13 residues. V was shortened by 3 bases and J by 0 bases, with 5 bases between the two germline ends. Germline CDR1 reads DFQATT; CDR2 reads SNEGSKA (reference sequence). CDR3 nucleotides: TGCAGTGCTAGGCTACCGAACACCGGGGAGCTGTTTTTT. Translating gives CSARLPNTGELFF.

There are a few counts of this clonotype. The rearrangement links TRBV27 to TRBJ2-7; maybe TRBD1 (6 bases). V was shortened by 3 bases and J by 2 bases, with 14 bases between the two germline ends. The CDR3 covers 15 residues. The germline V gene has CDR1 MNHEY and CDR2 SMNVEV (reference sequence). The CDR3 reads CASSFLRDTPYEQYF. For the CDR3, the DNA is TGTGCCAGCAGTTTCCTCCGGGACACCCCCTACGAGCAGTACTTC.

The sample holds a few counts of this clonotype. The gene calls are TRBV7-3 and TRBJ2-7; D gene uncertain. Looked up from germline, CDR1 is SGHTA and CDR2 is FQGTGA. V was shortened by 2 bases and J by 4 bases, with 9 bases between the two germline ends. The CDR3 totals 13 residues. The CDR3 sequence is CASSLSPEYEQYF. The DNA of the CDR3 is TGTGCCAGCAGCTTATCCCCAGAATACGAGCAGTACTTC.

Worth noting for this clonotype: No conserved phenylalanine or tryptophan ends this CDR3, so it is likely a read error. The chain has TRBV11-2 and TRBJ1-5, with D unclear. Per germline, CDR1 SGHAT and CDR2 FQNNGV. V was trimmed by 5 bases and J by 0 bases, leaving 23 bases between them. CDR3 length: 19 amino acids. In nucleotides, the CDR3 is TGTGCCAGCAGCCCCCTCGATGGTGTCCTCTTAGATAGCAATCAGCCCCAGCATTGT. Translated, it gives CASSPLDGVLLDSNQPQHC.

The chain is built from TRBV15 and TRBJ2-7; no firm D call. In germline, CDR1 is LNHNV, CDR2 YYDKDF (reference sequence). The CDR3 covers 16 residues. Trimming stripped 0 bases from V and 3 bases from J, with 15 bases between. The DNA for the CDR3 is TGTGCCACCAGCAGAGATCAAGGCGTGACCAGCTACGAGCAGTACTTC. It codes for CATSRDQGVTSYEQYF.

This clonotype was seen only a few times. The gene calls are TRBV7-8 and TRBJ1-6; 10 nucleotides align to TRBD1. After removal of 4 bases from V and 7 bases from J, the junction contained 7 bases not matched to a gene. From germline, CDR1 is SGHVS and CDR2 FQNEAQ. The CDR3 spans 16 residues. The CDR3 loop reads CASSSRDRGSNSPLHF. The CDR3 bases are TGTGCCAGCAGCTCCCGGGACAGGGGATCAAATTCACCCCTCCACTTT.

This clonotype turned up a few times. V gene TRBV7-3 combines with J gene TRBJ2-7, with 7 positions matching TRBD1. The CDR3 totals 14 residues. The V gene end was trimmed by 2 bases and the J gene end by 6 bases; junction bases not matched to a gene: 7. Germline V gene data show CDR1 as SGHTA and CDR2 as FQGTGA. The CDR3, as DNA: TGTGCCAGCAGCTTAGAAGGGGGCTGGGGCGAGCAGTACTTC. Its translation is CASSLEGGWGEQYF.

Ten or more counts support this clonotype. This chain connects TRBV28 to TRBJ2-1; D gene unclear. Germline V gene data show CDR1 as MDHEN and CDR2 as SYDVKM. V lost 5 bases and J 0 bases, leaving 5 bases between the germline ends. CDR3 length: 13 amino acids. CDR3 coding DNA: TGTGCCAGCAGTAAGACCTCCTACAATGAGCAGTTCTTC. It yields the protein CASSKTSYNEQFF.

V and J are TRBV6-1 and TRBJ2-1; maybe TRBD2 (5 bases). The ends were cut back, 5 bases at V and 5 bases at J, with 19 bases in the middle. This CDR3 is built from 16 residues. Germline values: CDR1 MNHNS, CDR2 SASEGT. DNA of the CDR3: TGTGCCAGCAGTCTCTTGGGGAGAGCCTATGACAATGAGCAGTTCTTC. The encoded protein is CASSLLGRAYDNEQFF.

The chain links TRBV5-1 to TRBJ2-7, with TRBD2 as a possible D gene (5 bases). The CDR3 is made up of 14 amino acids. V dropped 1 base and J dropped 2 bases, with 10 bases sitting between them. Germline V lookup: CDR1 SGHRS, CDR2 YFSETQ. The CDR3 DNA reads TGCGCCAGCAGCTTGCGAGGGTTGCCCTACGAGCAGTACTTC. It codes for CASSLRGLPYEQYF. Together with reference TRBV5-1 and TRBJ2-7, the CDR3 gives the full variable domain: KAGVTQTPRYLIKTRGQQVTLSCSPISGHRSVSWYQQTPGQGLQFLFEYFSETQRNKGNFPGRFSGRQFSNSRSEMNVSTLELGDSALYLCASSLRGLPYEQYFGPGTRLTVT.

The chain couples TRBV18 to TRBJ2-7; D perhaps matches TRBD2 (5 bases). This CDR3 has 13 residues. The germline V gene encodes CDR1 KGHSH and CDR2 LQKENI. Trimming left V 3 bases short and J 6 bases short, with 12 bases between. CDR3 sequence (DNA): TGTGCCAGCTCACCTCCACCGGCGGGCGAGCAGTACTTC. As protein: CASSPPPAGEQYF. Full variable domain (rest looked up from reference TRBV18 and TRBJ2-7): NAGVMQNPRHLVRRRGQEARLRCSPMKGHSHVYWYRQLPEEGLKFMVYLQKENIIDESGMPKERFSAEFPKEGPSILRIQQVVRGDSAAYFCASSPPPAGEQYFGPGTRLTVT.

In its sample, this clonotype was seen a few times. V and J are TRBV18 and TRBJ1-5; 8 bases match TRBD1. J gave up 7 bases and V 3 bases, and 11 bases lay outside the gene matches. The CDR3 extends over 16 amino acids. Looked up from germline, CDR1 is KGHSH and CDR2 is LQKENI. CDR3 bases: TGTGCCAGCTCACCTAGGGACAGGTCGGTCTCACAGCCCCAGCATTTT. It specifies CASSPRDRSVSQPQHF.

This chain joins TRBV11-2 and TRBJ2-5; D is uncertain. The V gene's germline CDR1 is SGHAT and CDR2 FQNNGV. V lost 2 bases and J 0 bases, leaving 7 bases between the germline ends. There are 14 residues in the CDR3. The CDR3 loop reads CASSLFQNQETQYF. The CDR3 bases are TGTGCCAGCAGCTTATTCCAGAACCAAGAGACCCAGTACTTC.

The table lists this clonotype with many counts. The chain is built from TRBV27 and TRBJ2-1; 9 bases are a match to TRBD2. This CDR3 comprises 16 residues. Unmatched junction bases numbered 9, after V lost 5 bases and J lost 4 bases. The germline gives CDR1 MNHEY, CDR2 SMNVEV (reference sequence). CDR3 protein: CASSEGLASFYNEQFF. For the CDR3, the DNA is TGTGCCAGCAGTGAGGGACTAGCATCCTTTTACAATGAGCAGTTCTTC.

The rearrangement joins TRBV29-1 to TRBJ1-1; a weak D match, TRBD1 (5 bases). V dropped 5 bases and J dropped 7 bases, with 8 bases sitting between them. Per germline, CDR1 SQVTM and CDR2 ANQGSEA. The CDR3 loop spans 10 amino acids. The DNA of the CDR3 is TGCAGCGTTCGGACACTTGAAGCTTTCTTT. Translated: CSVRTLEAFF.

The chain links TRBV6-2 or TRBV6-3 to TRBJ1-2, with 8 bases that match TRBD1. The CDR3 is made up of 14 amino acids. V was clipped by 6 bases and J by 4 bases; unmatched bases: 7. Germline loops: CDR1 MNHEY, CDR2 SVGEGT. As DNA, the CDR3 is TGTGCCAGCAGGGACCCAGGGGGCCGCTATGGCTACACCTTC. It translates to CASRDPGGRYGYTF.

The J gene is TRBJ2-7, the V gene TRBV12-3 or TRBV12-4; 9 bases are shared with TRBD1. With V trimmed by 7 bases and J by 6 bases, 13 bases remained unmatched. This CDR3 contains 15 residues. CDR3 region: CASTTTGTGSPEQYF. The CDR3 region has the DNA TGTGCCAGCACCACCACCGGGACAGGGAGCCCCGAGCAGTACTTC.

This clonotype has just a few counts. The chain uses TRBV12-3 or TRBV12-4 and TRBJ2-2; D call uncertain. V lost 4 bases, J lost 3 bases, and 9 bases lay in between. This CDR3 has 14 amino acids. CDR3 DNA sequence: TGTGCCAGCAGTTCCCGACCTGACACCGGGGAGCTGTTTTTT. This codes for CASSSRPDTGELFF.

This clonotype has a handful of counts. V gene TRBV20-1 combines with J gene TRBJ2-5, with 7 nucleotides matching TRBD1. The CDR3 loop spans 14 amino acids. Germline lookup yields CDR1 DFQATT and CDR2 SNEGSKA (reference sequence). The V segment lost 5 bases and the J segment 1 base; nucleotides outside the gene matches: 7. The chain's CDR3 is CSAFYRDSQETQYF. The CDR3 DNA follows: TGCAGTGCTTTCTACCGGGACAGCCAAGAGACCCAGTACTTC.

This clonotype occurred a few times. This chain connects TRBV7-2 to TRBJ2-3, with TRBD1 matching 7 bases. The CDR3 covers 15 residues. The V segment lost 3 bases and the J segment 2 bases; nucleotides outside the gene matches: 5. The germline V gene encodes CDR1 SGHTA and CDR2 FQGNSA. The CDR3 coding sequence is TGTGCCAGCAGCTTTCAGACAGGGTTCACAGATACGCAGTATTTT. As protein: CASSFQTGFTDTQYF.

In this sample, this clonotype turned up once. J is TRBJ2-3 and V is TRBV4-3, with 11 positions matching TRBD2. With 5 bases clipped from V and 5 bases from J, the junction kept 15 bases outside the gene matches. This CDR3 comprises 18 residues. Per the germline V gene, CDR1 is LGHNA and CDR2 is YSLEER. The chain's CDR3 is CASSSDLWTSGRLDTQYF. The CDR3 nucleotides are TGCGCCAGCAGCTCCGACCTCTGGACTAGCGGGCGCTTAGATACGCAGTATTTT.

The CDR3 bases are TGTGCCAGCAGTGAAGGCGCGGGTGCGAACACCGGGGAGCTGTTTTTT. Translating gives CASSEGAGANTGELFF. This rearrangement joins TRBV2 to TRBJ2-2; maybe TRBD2 (5 bases). The CDR3 contains 16 residues. The V end lost 1 base, the J end lost 0 bases, and 9 bases lay between the germline ends. Germline V CDR1 and CDR2: SNHLY, FYNNEI.

V is TRBV7-8 and J is TRBJ2-7; D is unclear. V was cut by 10 bases and J by 0 bases, with 13 bases left in between. Per the germline V gene, CDR1 is SGHVS and CDR2 is FQNEAQ. The CDR3 runs to 13 residues. The CDR3 nucleotides read TGTGCCATCCGCGCAGCGAACTCCTACGAGCAGTACTTC. Translating gives CAIRAANSYEQYF.

This clonotype was recorded a few times. The rearrangement links TRBV5-1 to TRBJ2-2; 8 bases align to TRBD1. Germline V gene lookup returns CDR1 SGHRS and CDR2 YFSETQ. V was clipped by 1 base and J by 4 bases; unmatched bases: 6. CDR3 length equals 16 residues. CDR3 DNA: TGCGCCAGCAGCTTGAGTACAGGGGGGTCCACCGGGGAGCTGTTTTTT. Amino acid sequence: CASSLSTGGSTGELFF.